The clone carrying this TCR beta chain was detected a few times. What it binds is unknown. The data were taken from a study of response to subunit inactivated influenza vaccine. Study results and limitations: There was a suggestion from the authors that each seasonal influenza vaccination recruits few new T cells.

One entry per CDR3 protein results from TCRdb running MiXCR on the RT-PCR reads. The data contain roughly 180,000 distinct CDR3 sequences, approximately 8.7% of them seen just once; the ten biggest clones take up under 13%. Trimming shortened V by 3 bases and J by 5 bases, and 19 bases separated the two germline ends. Looked up from germline, CDR1 is DFQATT and CDR2 is SNEGSKA (reference sequence). This CDR3 comprises 15 residues. The receptor comes from a man between 50 and 59 years old who received an inactivated influenza vaccine. The genes are TRBV20-1 and TRBJ2-5; D is perhaps TRBD2 (6 bases). This specimen was non-naive T cells sorted from PBMCs, taken on the day of vaccination. In DNA form, the CDR3 reads TGCAGTGCTAGTGTTGGAGGGCCGAGAGGGGAGACCCAGTACTTC. It encodes CSASVGGPRGETQYF.